The 6 T cell receptor beta chains below come from one sample, sequenced in a study of blood T cell repertoires in COVID-19. Here immunoSEQ multiplex PCR was the method, and the copy in TCRdb shows in-frame clones only, minus some. The sample has more than 45,000 clones, 75% to 95% seen once. Sequenced: peripheral blood. These receptor sequences come from a man aged 65 to 79 with active COVID-19.

This rearrangement joins TRBV7-9 to TRBJ2-2; tentative D call: TRBD2 (6 bases). The CDR3 runs 14 residues. CDR1 and CDR2 (germline): SEHNR, FQNEAQ (reference sequence). V shed 7 bases and J shed 7 bases, with 16 bases lying between them. CDR3 DNA: TGTGCCAGCACACTTGGGGCGGGGAACGGGGAGCTGTTTTTT. Amino acid sequence: CASTLGAGNGELFF.

This clone was seen a single time. This chain connects TRBV19 to TRBJ1-6; no reliable D call. This CDR3 has 17 amino acids. From germline, CDR1 is LNHDA and CDR2 SQIVND (reference sequence). V was pared by 5 bases and J by 0 bases, with 14 bases between. The CDR3 coding sequence is TGTGCCAGTAGTCCTCGAGCTACTAGCTCCTATAATTCACCCCTCCACTTT. Translated, it gives CASSPRATSSYNSPLHF. The full variable domain, its missing parts supplied by reference TRBV19 and TRBJ1-6, is DGGITQSPKYLFRKEGQNVTLSCEQNLNHDAMYWYRQDPGQGLRLIYYSQIVNDFQKGDIAEGYSVSREKKESFPLTVTSAQKNPTAFYLCASSPRATSSYNSPLHFGNGTRLTVT.

The chain recombines TRBV19 with TRBJ2-2, with 8 positions matching TRBD2. The length of the CDR3 is 14 residues. V shed 4 bases and J 5 bases; nucleotides not matched to a gene: 3. The germline CDR1 and CDR2 sequences are LNHDA and SQIVND (reference sequence). DNA of the CDR3: TGTGCCAGTAGTAGAGGACTAGCTACCGGGGAGCTGTTTTTT. Its translation is CASSRGLATGELFF.

CDR3 sequence reads: CASSFAGDNSPLHF. The CDR3 region has the DNA TGTGCCAGCAGCTTCGCAGGGGATAATTCACCCCTCCACTTT. This chain connects TRBV13 to TRBJ1-6, with D possibly TRBD1 on 6 matching bases. The germline V gene has CDR1 PRHDT and CDR2 FYEKMQ (reference sequence). V was shortened by 3 bases and J by 5 bases, with 8 bases between the two germline ends. This CDR3 region has 14 residues.

This chain uses TRBV27 with TRBJ1-2; 9 bases line up with TRBD1. This CDR3 contains 13 residues. V lost 5 bases, J lost 6 bases, and 4 bases stayed unmatched. Germline CDR1 MNHEY, CDR2 SMNVEV (reference sequence). The CDR3 DNA is TGTGCCAGCAGTCGGGGACAGGGTCATGGCTACACCTTC. Protein sequence: CASSRGQGHGYTF.

V usage is TRBV19 and J usage is TRBJ2-3; D gene uncertain. The CDR3 length is 15 residues. V dropped 3 bases and J dropped 1 base, with 11 bases sitting between them. Germline CDR1 LNHDA, CDR2 SQIVND (reference sequence). CDR3 DNA: TGTGCCAGTAGTATGTGGGCGACCCGCACAGATACGCAGTATTTT. Its protein is CASSMWATRTDTQYF.